This T cell receptor beta chain is drawn from a study of T cell responses to AZD1222 COVID-19 vaccine listed by TCRdb under 2021. Context from the whole study: AZD1222 recipients whose second dose came at about 4 weeks and those whose second dose came at about 12 weeks were combined into one group, since spike-specific TCR depth and breadth did not differ between the two schedules. A total of 233 trial participants underwent TCR sequencing, of whom nearly 210 had received two doses of AZD1222 and roughly 26 had received two doses of the MenACWY control vaccine. Trial participants were enrolled by age into 18-55, 56-69 and 70-plus year subgroups, with roughly 160, 29 and 62 TCR-sequenced participants respectively. The research as a whole found: No day 14 peak-response samples were available, so repertoires were characterized only after the peak T cell response. The 56-69-year group was small, and its depth increase did not reach significance, likely because of low power. Participants were mostly white British, with more females than males. The authors suggested clonal diversity may have been underestimated. Epitopes outside the regions mutated in the B.1.351 and B.1.1.7 variants were reportedly recognized by nearly half of the unique spike-specific TCRs. Spike-specific TCR breadth and depth rose significantly after two AZD1222 doses compared with day 0 and with MenACWY recipients. Only a handful of AZD1222 recipients were SARS-CoV-2 seropositive at baseline, limiting conclusions about previously exposed vaccinees. The whole spike protein was spanned by vaccine-associated CD4 TCRs, and dominant responses were seen in regions 160-218 and 743-854.

A remark on this clone: The clone's antigen remains unknown. No per-base quality is available; no much larger clone lies one base away.

Its CDR3 holds 18 amino acids, cysteine through phenylalanine. Of all the DNA, just the CDR3 is kept, 54 bases in frame from base 1. Trimming leaves V shorter by 5 bases and J shorter by 0 bases, with the junction holding 5 bases beyond the gene matches. According to the germline V gene, CDR1 reads SGHTA and CDR2 reads FQGNSA. In the paper's terms, the time point label means: baseline before first vaccination. The vaccinee samples were drawn from two UK trials, COV001 and COV002, one of which was a single-blind randomized controlled phase 2/3 trial testing AZD1222 (ChAdOx1 nCoV-19) in healthy adults. For TCRbeta chain sequencing, PBMC samples were collected from trial participants at day 0 and at day 28 after the second dose. The CDR3 regions of human TCRbeta chains were analyzed by immunosequencing. The original pipeline was this. TCRs in the repertoires were compared against a reference library of SARS-CoV-2-specific TCRs that had been generated with the MIRA antigen-specificity platform. Breadth was defined as the fraction of unique TCRs that were SARS-CoV-2-associated. Depth was defined as the fraction of total T cells that were SARS-CoV-2-associated. Using the MIRA data, each spike-specific TCR was assigned both to the spike region to which the TCR was reactive and to a CD4 or CD8 class. Log10-transformed breadth and depth values were compared by one-way ANOVA with Sidak's multiple comparisons tests. What TCRdb holds here is the immuneACCESS table cut down to in-frame rearrangements. Part of the clones is not present; checked against another copy, under half of the missing clones reflect an unresolved V gene, and the others are unexplained. V and J calls and clone size are as listed in that table; D and trimming were resolved from the DNA. The sample yields 30,000 to 35,000 clones; around nine tenths were counted once. Approximately 6.2% of the sample belongs to the ten largest clones.

Sequenced material: peripheral blood, taken on day 0 of AZD1222 vaccination. Recombination connected TRBV7-2 to TRBJ2-4, and TRBD2 aligns with 15 junction nucleotides. This receptor was obtained from an adult in good health. The DNA is as follows: TGTGCCAGCAGCCCCGGGACTAGCGGGGGGTTAGCCAAAAACATTCAGTACTTC. It translates to CASSPGTSGGLAKNIQYF.